One sample yielded the 20 T cell receptor beta chains listed below, sequenced in a study of blood T cell repertoires in COVID-19. TCRdb's table, derived via immunoSEQ multiplex PCR, lists solely in-frame clones and lacks some. Of about 250,000 clones in the sample, more than 75% are singletons; the top ten hold approximately 5.5%. The sequenced sample consisted of peripheral blood. All receptors come from an elderly woman with COVID-19, enrolled during active disease.

CDR3 in amino acids: CASSRFIQGADYEQYF. The CDR3 bases are TGTGCCAGCAGCCGTTTCATTCAGGGGGCCGACTACGAGCAGTACTTC. The rearrangement joins TRBV9 to TRBJ2-7; TRBD1 matches 8 bases. With 4 bases clipped from V and 3 bases from J, the junction kept 12 bases outside the gene matches. CDR1 is SGDLS and CDR2 is YYNGEE in the germline V gene. This CDR3 has 16 residues.

In its sample, this clone was seen once. V gene TRBV10-3 combines with J gene TRBJ2-5; D possibly corresponds to TRBD2 (5 bases). Between the trimmed V and J ends, which lost 9 bases and 5 bases, there was a span of 16 bases. This CDR3 comprises 13 residues. Germline V gives CDR1 ENHRY, CDR2 SYGVKD. The CDR3 loop reads CAIRSGMGETQYF. Written as DNA, the CDR3 is TGTGCCATTCGTTCGGGGATGGGGGAGACCCAGTACTTC.

The J gene is TRBJ1-3, the V gene TRBV18, with D possibly TRBD1 on 5 matching bases. Germline V gene lookup returns CDR1 KGHSH and CDR2 LQKENI. This CDR3 has 17 amino acids. The ends were cut back, 0 bases at V and 3 bases at J, with 15 bases in the middle. The CDR3, as DNA: TGTGCCAGCTCACCACCGGGGCAAGGGGTCGATGGAAACACCATATATTTT. As protein: CASSPPGQGVDGNTIYF.

This chain connects TRBV27 to TRBJ2-6; TRBD1 matches at 7 bases. V dropped 5 bases and J dropped 2; count of bases not matched to a gene: 9. CDR3 length equals 17 residues. CDR1 is MNHEY and CDR2 is SMNVEV in the germline V gene (reference sequence). The CDR3, as DNA: TGTGCCAGCAGTGTACAGGGGTCAACGGCTGGGGCCAACGTCCTGACTTTC. It specifies CASSVQGSTAGANVLTF. Full variable domain (missing parts from reference TRBV27 and TRBJ2-6): EAQVTQNPRYLITVTGKKLTVTCSQNMNHEYMSWYRQDPGLGLRQIYYSMNVEVTDKGDVPEGYKVSRKEKRNFPLILESPSPNQTSLYFCASSVQGSTAGANVLTFGAGSRLTVL.

The chain joins TRBV7-9 to TRBJ2-3; D is unresolved. V was trimmed by 4 bases and J by 2 bases, leaving 4 bases between them. The CDR3 has 12 residues. Germline V gene sequence: CDR1 SEHNR, CDR2 FQNEAQ (reference sequence). In DNA, the CDR3 is TGTGCCAGCAGCTCCAACACAGATACGCAGTATTTT. This sequence encodes CASSSNTDTQYF.

For the CDR3, the DNA is TGTGCCAGCAGCTTGGGCGGGGGGTTTAACTATGGCTACACCTTC. Its protein product is CASSLGGGFNYGYTF. The chain uses TRBV5-4 and TRBJ1-2, with TRBD1 as a possible D gene (5 bases). The V end was cut by 0 bases, the J end by 1 base, with 10 bases between. Germline V gives CDR1 SGHNT, CDR2 YYREEE (reference sequence). The CDR3 length is 15 residues.

The gene calls are TRBV6-5 and TRBJ1-6; TRBD1 matches 12 bases. The junction had 7 bases not matched to a gene; V was cut back by 6 bases and J by 10 bases. CDR1 and CDR2 (germline): MNHEY, SVGAGI. The CDR3 is made up of 15 amino acids. The DNA for the CDR3 is TGTGCCAGCAGCAGGGGGGGGACAGGGGGCTCACCCCTCCACTTT. This gives the protein CASSRGGTGGSPLHF.

As regards this clone: Other DNA sequences from this sample encode an identical CDR3 as well. The rearrangement uses TRBV12-3 or TRBV12-4 and TRBJ1-1; D is unresolved. This CDR3 contains 12 residues. V lost 3 bases and J 3 bases, leaving 5 bases between the germline ends. The CDR3 nucleotides read TGTGCCAGCAGTTTGCGGGACACTGAAGCTTTCTTT. This encodes CASSLRDTEAFF.

The V and J genes are TRBV2 and TRBJ2-5; TRBD2 matches at 7 bases. Trimming cost V 9 bases and J 5 bases; bases outside gene matches: 12. Germline V gives CDR1 SNHLY, CDR2 FYNNEI. The CDR3 is made up of 14 amino acids. The DNA for the CDR3 is TGTGCCAGTTTTAGCGGGCCAGGCCGGGAGACCCAGTACTTC. Its translation: CASFSGPGRETQYF.

V gene TRBV15 combines with J gene TRBJ1-5; D is possibly TRBD1 (6 bases). V was shortened by 0 bases and J by 9 bases, with 15 bases between the two germline ends. Germline loops: CDR1 LNHNV, CDR2 YYDKDF (reference sequence). The CDR3 is made up of 15 amino acids. The CDR3 nucleotides are TGTGCCACCAGCAGAGAACTACAGGGATCGGGGCCCCAGCATTTT. Protein product: CATSRELQGSGPQHF.

The CDR3 DNA follows: TGTGCCAGCAGCTTGGTTAGTTCTAACTATGGCTACACCTTC. Its translation: CASSLVSSNYGYTF. The gene calls are TRBV5-4 and TRBJ1-2, with unresolved D. Trimming removed 0 bases at V and 0 bases at J, with 6 bases between. The CDR3 is 14 amino acids. Germline V gives CDR1 SGHNT, CDR2 YYREEE (reference sequence).

The J gene is TRBJ1-4, the V gene TRBV5-5; 11 bases agree with TRBD1. The CDR3 covers 15 residues. Germline values: CDR1 SGHKS, CDR2 YYEKEE (reference sequence). V shed 2 bases, J shed 8 bases, and the junction held 5 bases outside the gene matches. This CDR3 reads CASSLTGTGGEKLFF. CDR3 coding DNA: TGTGCCAGCAGCTTAACCGGGACAGGGGGGGAAAAACTGTTTTTT.

The chain uses TRBV6-1 and TRBJ1-1; D is undetermined. CDR1 is MNHNS and CDR2 is SASEGT in the germline V gene. Between the trimmed V and J ends, which lost 3 bases and 4 bases, there was a span of 15 bases. The CDR3 sequence is 15 residues long. The CDR3 region is CASSDPRERGTEAFF. For the CDR3, the DNA is TGTGCCAGCAGTGATCCGAGGGAGCGAGGCACTGAAGCTTTCTTT.

The chain joins TRBV7-2 to TRBJ1-3; 10 bases agree with TRBD1. V shed 5 bases, J shed 8 bases, and the junction held 6 bases outside the gene matches. Germline V gene lookup returns CDR1 SGHTA and CDR2 FQGNSA. The length of the CDR3 is 14 residues. The CDR3 sequence is CASSVRDRGDTIYF. CDR3 in DNA: TGTGCCAGCAGCGTCCGGGACAGGGGAGACACCATATATTTT.

The table lists this clone with a count of one. The same CDR3 arises from other DNA sequences in this sample as well. The chain has TRBV5-6 and TRBJ1-6, with D possibly matching TRBD1 (6 bases). The CDR3 runs to 14 residues. V was pared by 2 bases and J by 4 bases, with 7 bases between. Germline loops: CDR1 SGHDT, CDR2 YYEEEE. CDR3 loop: CASSLGGYNSPLHF. In DNA, the CDR3 is TGTGCCAGCAGCTTAGGGGGTTATAATTCACCCCTCCACTTT.

The chain uses TRBV7-9 and TRBJ2-1, with D possibly matching TRBD2 (6 bases). The CDR3 loop spans 15 amino acids. Between the trimmed V and J ends, which lost 6 bases and 9 bases, there was a span of 21 bases. Germline assignment: CDR1 SEHNR and CDR2 FQNEAQ (reference sequence). This chain's CDR3 is CASRRWPRRVREQFF. CDR3 coding DNA: TGTGCCAGCAGACGCTGGCCGAGGAGGGTACGTGAGCAGTTCTTC.

The chain carries TRBV2 and TRBJ1-1; a weak D match, TRBD1 (5 bases). Looked up from germline, CDR1 is SNHLY and CDR2 is FYNNEI. Trimming left V 6 bases short and J 0 bases short, with 11 bases between. The CDR3 has 14 amino acids. This chain's CDR3 is CASSLTEMNTEAFF. As DNA, the CDR3 is TGTGCCAGCAGCCTGACAGAGATGAACACTGAAGCTTTCTTT.

CDR3 DNA sequence: TGCGCCAGCAGCTCCTGGACTAGCGGGGGCACGGTCGAGCAGTACTTC. Its protein product is CASSSWTSGGTVEQYF. The chain recombines TRBV5-1 with TRBJ2-7; 13 nucleotides match TRBD2. The length of the CDR3 is 16 residues. Unmatched junction bases numbered 9, after V lost 3 bases and J lost 6 bases. Germline CDR1 and CDR2: SGHRS and YFSETQ.

The chain carries TRBV13 and TRBJ1-3; D uncertain. Trimming took 5 bases from V and 2 from J, leaving 7 bases between them. The CDR3 totals 13 residues. Germline V gene sequence: CDR1 PRHDT, CDR2 FYEKMQ (reference sequence). The CDR3 reads CASSQYTGNTIYF. CDR3 nucleotides: TGTGCCAGCAGCCAATACACTGGAAACACCATATATTTT.

The rearrangement uses TRBV27 and TRBJ2-3; tentative D call: TRBD2 (5 bases). Trimming removed 4 bases at V and 10 bases at J, with 18 bases between. The germline gives CDR1 MNHEY, CDR2 SMNVEV (reference sequence). The CDR3 is 14 amino acids. CDR3 in amino acids: CASSSVLGSGSQYF. CDR3 nucleotide sequence: TGTGCCAGCAGTTCGGTTTTGGGGAGTGGATCGCAGTATTTT.